The entry that follows covers one TCR beta chain sequence. What it recognizes is unknown. The data belong to a study of cytomegalovirus exposure and HLA in healthy donors. General study findings and limits: In an earlier analysis, most TCR beta V segments were productive about 90% or about 30% of the time.

The CDR3 contains 15 residues. V lost 3 bases and J 5 bases, leaving 14 bases between the germline ends. CDR1 is MGHRA, CDR2 YSYEKL, per germline. PCR amplification relied on 60 Vbeta primers (plus 13 Jbeta primers). In the original analysis: Later work found roughly 80 million unique TCR beta chains, with some 11 million shared. Here immunoSEQ multiplex PCR was the method, and the copy in TCRdb shows in-frame clones only, minus some. V and J calls and clone size are those listed in that table; D and trimming were worked out from the DNA. The sample contains about 140,000 clones, approximately 80% of which appear only once.

This TCR derives from a man in his fifties or sixties in good health and CMV-seronegative. The chain employs TRBV4-1 and TRBJ2-1; a weak D match, TRBD2 (7 bases). Material: PBMCs. CDR3 protein: CASSHRRGGDNEQFF. CDR3 in DNA: TGCGCCAGCAGCCACCGAAGAGGGGGGGACAATGAGCAGTTCTTC.